The rows below give T cell receptor beta chains drawn from one sample of a study of cytomegalovirus exposure and HLA in healthy donors. TCRdb keeps only in-frame clones here, not all; method: immunoSEQ multiplex PCR. The sample lists over 110,000 clones, roughly 80% occurring once. Specimen: PBMCs. The receptors shown here come from a woman in her forties or fifties in good health and CMV-seropositive. Both conserved end residues are part of each CDR3. Each record gives: D gene, J gene, V gene, clone size, CDR3 protein, CDR3 DNA. A D gene is named only where the DNA matches it firmly. Clone sizes are given selectively: once, few, many, or a class where the clone is expanded.

- | TRBJ2-1 | TRBV5-4 | - | CASTRQDSYNEQFF | TGTGCCAGCACTCGACAGGATTCCTACAATGAGCAGTTCTTC
- | TRBJ2-5 | TRBV5-1 | few | CASSLAGDQETQYF | TGCGCCAGCAGCTTGGCCGGGGATCAAGAGACCCAGTACTTC
- | TRBJ1-5 | TRBV7-6 | - | CASSLASGYGNQPQHF | TGTGCCAGCAGCTTAGCGTCGGGGTATGGCAATCAGCCCCAGCATTTT
- | TRBJ1-3 | TRBV4-3 | - | CASSQALPGVPGNTIYF | TGCGCCAGCAGCCAAGCCCTCCCAGGGGTTCCTGGAAACACCATATATTTT
- | TRBJ2-3 | TRBV7-3 | - | CASSPSGTINTQYF | TGTGCCAGCAGCCCATCAGGAACGATAAATACGCAGTATTTT
TRBD1 | TRBJ2-6 | TRBV18 | - | CASSPAQGASGANVLTF | TGTGCCAGCTCACCGGCTCAGGGGGCCTCTGGGGCCAACGTCCTGACTTTC
TRBD2 | TRBJ2-7 | TRBV10-3 | - | CAISRKLAGGSYEQYF | TGTGCCATCAGCCGCAAACTAGCGGGGGGCTCCTACGAGCAGTACTTC
TRBD1 | TRBJ1-2 | TRBV5-1 | - | CASSWDRAGSYGYTF | TGCGCCAGCAGCTGGGACAGGGCCGGGTCCTATGGCTACACCTTC
- | TRBJ2-1 | TRBV19 | few | CAISTGGDEQFF | TGTGCCATTTCAACAGGGGGGGATGAGCAGTTCTTC
- | TRBJ1-5 | TRBV25-1 | - | CASAAGGNQPQHF | TGTGCCAGCGCCGCGGGGGGCAATCAGCCCCAGCATTTT
TRBD2 | TRBJ2-7 | TRBV7-8 | - | CASGTSVTYEQYF | TGTGCCAGCGGCACTAGCGTTACCTACGAGCAGTACTTC
- | TRBJ1-2 | TRBV7-2 | once | CASSSAARGNYGYTF | TGTGCCAGCAGCTCCGCGGCTAGGGGGAACTATGGCTACACCTTC
- | TRBJ1-5 | TRBV6-1 | - | CASLLHRVGNQPQHF | TGTGCCAGCCTGCTTCACAGGGTTGGCAATCAGCCCCAGCATTTT
TRBD1 | TRBJ1-5 | TRBV7-2 | - | CASSLGPVDRAGQPQHF | TGTGCCAGCAGCTTAGGCCCCGTCGACAGGGCTGGTCAGCCCCAGCATTTT
TRBD2 | TRBJ2-5 | TRBV14 | - | CASSQGAGGAETQYF | TGTGCCAGCAGCCAGGGAGCGGGGGGCGCGGAGACCCAGTACTTC